This T cell receptor (beta chain) was identified in a study of CD8+ T cells in alopecia areata. The study's findings and limits: Uncertainty about whether baseline CD8+ expansion is linked to response remains, with one nonresponder. Many expanded lesional clones persisted during tofacitinib (in both scalp and blood).

Trimming stripped 3 bases from V and 3 bases from J, with 11 bases between. Germline V CDR1 and CDR2: GTSNPN, SVGIG (reference sequence). The CDR3 sequence is 14 residues long. Treatment noted: oral pan-JAK inhibitor, 5-10 mg twice daily. Note on this clone: What it binds is not known.

Following RNA extraction, reverse transcription yielded cDNA that acted as the sequencing template. Clones were sequenced by immunoSEQ multiplex PCR, and TCRdb holds only the in-frame ones, with some missing. This table has 150,000 to 200,000 clones, around 60% appearing once. The TCR comes from a human donor with alopecia areata. Material: CD4+ T cells sorted from blood, obtained around week 50, from a patient treated with tofacitinib. The V gene is TRBV30, the J gene TRBJ1-4; D is unresolved. The CDR3: CAWRGEGPNEKLFF. As DNA, the CDR3 is TGTGCCTGGAGGGGCGAGGGTCCTAATGAAAAACTGTTTTTT.